The clone carrying this T cell receptor beta chain has just one count. Trimming stripped 4 bases from V and 1 base from J, with 10 bases between. This CDR3 has 14 residues. Germline CDR1 reads MNHEY; CDR2 reads SVGAGI. This sample was included in a study of blood T cell repertoires in COVID-19. Overall study context: Both acute and convalescent COVID-19 samples were obtained from the United States, Italy and Spain. The analysed material was cDNA or gDNA that came from T cells, B-cell-depleted T cells, or PBMCs.

Clones were sequenced by immunoSEQ multiplex PCR, and TCRdb holds only the in-frame ones, with some missing. The sample carries some 250,000 clones, 70% to 90% recorded once. The chain has TRBV6-5 and TRBJ2-5; D uncertain. The receptor comes from a woman aged 30 to 39 who had recovered from COVID-19. The sequencing sample was made of peripheral blood. The CDR3 DNA sequence: TGTGCCAGCAGTTCCGGTGGGCGCCAAGAGACCCAGTACTTC. Translating it yields CASSSGGRQETQYF.